This entry is about one T cell receptor beta chain. In the study's own analysis: Using reference gene primer amplification, nucleated cell counts were estimated. Some clones are missing from TCRdb's copy, which holds only in-frame ones; the method was immunoSEQ multiplex PCR. V, J and clone size reflect that table, while D and trimming were determined from the DNA. This sample yields about 67,000 clones, of which 87% are seen a single time; 19% belongs to the top ten. CDR3 length equals 12 residues. The V gene's germline CDR1 is SEHNR and CDR2 FQNEAQ (reference sequence). With V trimmed by 5 bases and J by 6 bases, 2 bases remained unmatched. This entry is derived from a study of blood T cell repertoires in COVID-19. The wider study: Italy, Spain and the United States were the sources of the convalescent and acute COVID-19 samples. Sources were T cells, B-cell-depleted T cells, or PBMCs; the material itself was cDNA or gDNA.

The TCR originated in a woman of 80 years or more with acute or convalescent COVID-19. Sequenced input: peripheral blood. The chain has TRBV7-9 and TRBJ1-1; 8 bases line up with TRBD1. The DNA for the CDR3 is TGTGCCAGCAGCCACAGGGGGGCTGAAGCTTTCTTT. It is translated as CASSHRGAEAFF.